Listed here is a single T cell receptor (beta chain). The sample originates from a study of CD8 T cells in Susac syndrome. The CDR3 length is 16 residues. Germline V lookup: CDR1 SGHDT, CDR2 YYEEEE. V shed 1 base and J shed 7 bases, with 18 bases lying between them. Random hexamers were used to reverse transcribe about 0.5 to 1 ug of RNA. MiXCR was run by TCRdb on the immunoSEQ multiplex PCR reads, yielding one entry per CDR3 protein. Of more than 250,000 distinct CDR3 sequences listed, around 92% were seen once; the top ten hold less than 0.08%. The sample consisted of CD4+ T cells from PBMCs. The clonotype originates from a human donor with multiple sclerosis. The chain has TRBV5-6 and TRBJ2-1; the D call may be TRBD1 or TRBD2 (6 bases each). CDR3 loop: CASSLRDPWRGNEQFF. CDR3 nucleotide sequence: TGTGCCAGCAGCTTGAGGGACCCCTGGAGGGGGAATGAGCAGTTCTTC.